Following are 21 T cell receptor beta chains from one sample sequenced in a study of cytomegalovirus exposure and HLA in healthy donors. PCR used 60 Vbeta primers and 13 Jbeta primers. Clones were read by immunoSEQ multiplex PCR, and TCRdb kept only the in-frame ones, dropping some. Of some 140,000 clones listed, 65% to 75% are singletons. The sample was PBMCs. The origin of the receptors is a man younger than 40 in good health and CMV-seronegative.

This rearrangement joins TRBV5-1 to TRBJ2-7; TRBD1 agrees at 9 bases. Germline CDR1 reads SGHRS; CDR2 reads YFSETQ. The length of the CDR3 is 15 residues. Germline trimming cut 5 bases from V and 3 bases from J; bases unmatched to any gene: 9. The CDR3 DNA is TGCGCCAGCAGGGTCGAGGGACAGGGATACTACGAGCAGTACTTC. Translating it yields CASRVEGQGYYEQYF. Drawing the rest from reference TRBV5-1 and TRBJ2-7, the complete variable domain is KAGVTQTPRYLIKTRGQQVTLSCSPISGHRSVSWYQQTPGQGLQFLFEYFSETQRNKGNFPGRFSGRQFSNSRSEMNVSTLELGDSALYLCASRVEGQGYYEQYFGPGTRLTVT.

The chain combines TRBV19 with TRBJ2-1, with 7 positions matching TRBD1. The CDR3 has 15 amino acids. Germline CDR1 LNHDA, CDR2 SQIVND (reference sequence). V was pared by 6 bases and J by 1 base, with 6 bases of the junction left unmatched. The CDR3 region is CASRTGVASYNEQFF. CDR3 DNA sequence: TGTGCCAGTAGAACAGGGGTAGCATCCTACAATGAGCAGTTCTTC.

This sequence joins TRBV6-5 and TRBJ1-1; D remains ambiguous. Germline CDR1 and CDR2: MNHEY and SVGAGI. V shed 2 bases and J shed 3 bases, with 13 bases lying between them. The CDR3 is 15 amino acids. The CDR3 region has the DNA TGTGCCAGCAGTTACAGATCGAGGGAGCACACTGAAGCTTTCTTT. As protein: CASSYRSREHTEAFF.

The chain couples TRBV7-9 to TRBJ2-1; TRBD2 matches 9 bases. The CDR3 is 15 amino acids. V lost 5 bases to trimming and J lost 3 bases; unmatched junction nucleotides: 5. Per the germline V gene, CDR1 is SEHNR and CDR2 is FQNEAQ (reference sequence). DNA of the CDR3: TGTGCCAGCAGCCGACTAGCGGCCCTCTACAATGAGCAGTTCTTC. It specifies CASSRLAALYNEQFF. The complete variable domain, with remaining parts taken from reference TRBV7-9 and TRBJ2-1, reads DTGVSQNPRHKITKRGQNVTFRCDPISEHNRLYWYRQTLGQGPEFLTYFQNEAQLEKSRLLSDRFSAERPKGSFSTLEIQRTEQGDSAMYLCASSRLAALYNEQFFGPGTRLTVL.

This clone has just a few counts. The chain is built from TRBV6-5 and TRBJ1-1, with D perhaps TRBD1 (5 bases). The CDR3 runs 15 residues. V lost 5 bases, J lost 8 bases, and 21 bases lay in between. Germline V CDR1 and CDR2: MNHEY, SVGAGI. CDR3 nucleotide sequence: TGTGCCAGCAGTGTGGGGCGGGGATCCCCCAGAGAAGCTTTCTTT. Amino acid sequence: CASSVGRGSPREAFF.

V gene TRBV18 combines with J gene TRBJ2-7, with a weak D call TRBD2 (5 bases). Germline V gives CDR1 KGHSH, CDR2 LQKENI. The CDR3 has 14 residues. The ends were cut back, 0 bases at V and 2 bases at J, with 8 bases in the middle. The CDR3 nucleotides read TGTGCCAGCTCACCACCGACGGGGACCTACGAGCAGTACTTC. Amino acids: CASSPPTGTYEQYF. The full variable domain, completed using reference TRBV18 and TRBJ2-7, is NAGVMQNPRHLVRRRGQEARLRCSPMKGHSHVYWYRQLPEEGLKFMVYLQKENIIDESGMPKERFSAEFPKEGPSILRIQQVVRGDSAAYFCASSPPTGTYEQYFGPGTRLTVT.

V gene TRBV19 combines with J gene TRBJ2-1, with 9 bases that match TRBD2. Germline CDR1 LNHDA, CDR2 SQIVND (reference sequence). Trimming cost V 4 bases and J 4 bases; bases outside gene matches: 14. The CDR3 spans 18 residues. The CDR3, as DNA: TGTGCCAGTAGTACCCTGGTAGAGGCGGGGGGGATATACAATGAGCAGTTCTTC. Amino acid sequence: CASSTLVEAGGIYNEQFF.

Here the CDR3 DNA reads TGTGCCAGCAGTGGGACTAGCGGGGGGGCGGAGACCCAGTACTTC. As protein: CASSGTSGGAETQYF. This rearrangement joins TRBV2 to TRBJ2-5, with 15 bases identical to TRBD2. The CDR3 spans 15 residues. The junction had 2 bases not matched to a gene; V was cut back by 4 bases and J by 5 bases. Per germline, CDR1 SNHLY and CDR2 FYNNEI. The entire variable domain, with the rest obtained from reference TRBV2 and TRBJ2-5, is as follows: EPEVTQTPSHQVTQMGQEVILRCVPISNHLYFYWYRQILGQKVEFLVSFYNNEISEKSEIFDDQFSVERPDGSNFTLKIRSTKLEDSAMYFCASSGTSGGAETQYFGPGTRLLVL.

The rearrangement joins TRBV9 to TRBJ2-7; 9 bases agree with TRBD2. Germline V gives CDR1 SGDLS, CDR2 YYNGEE. The CDR3 loop spans 14 amino acids. V shed 0 bases, J shed 3 bases, and the junction held 1 base outside the gene matches. The CDR3 DNA sequence: TGTGCCAGCAGCGTAGGTAGCGGGAGCTACGAGCAGTACTTC. It translates to CASSVGSGSYEQYF.

The rearrangement uses TRBV7-9 and TRBJ2-1, with TRBD1 identical over 8 bases. V lost 5 bases and J lost 5; bases outside the gene matches: 11. The CDR3 contains 16 residues. Germline CDR1 and CDR2: SEHNR and FQNEAQ (reference sequence). The CDR3 loop reads CASSTPDRDDHNEQFF. In DNA form, the CDR3 reads TGTGCCAGCAGCACCCCGGACAGGGACGATCACAATGAGCAGTTCTTC.

The rearrangement links TRBV5-5 to TRBJ2-7, with D possibly matching TRBD2 (6 bases). CDR1 SGHKS and CDR2 YYEKEE come from the germline V gene (reference sequence). The CDR3 runs 16 residues. Trimming shortened V by 1 base and J by 3 bases, and 17 bases separated the two germline ends. This chain's CDR3 is CASSLLSGGSFYEQYF. In nucleotides, the CDR3 is TGTGCCAGCAGCTTGCTTAGTGGGGGGAGCTTCTACGAGCAGTACTTC.

The chain joins TRBV5-6 to TRBJ2-5, with D perhaps matching TRBD2 (5 bases). In germline, CDR1 is SGHDT, CDR2 YYEEEE. The CDR3 sequence is 15 residues long. Trimming removed 0 bases from V and 2 bases from J, with 11 bases in between. The CDR3 spells CASSLGPGKQETQYF. In nucleotides, the CDR3 is TGTGCCAGCAGCTTGGGGCCGGGGAAGCAAGAGACCCAGTACTTC.

This clone was recorded a few times. The rearrangement joins TRBV6-6 to TRBJ1-6; 8 bases map to TRBD1. The germline CDR1 and CDR2 sequences are MNHNY and SVGAGI (reference sequence). The ends lost 5 bases at V and 4 bases at J; junction bases unmatched: 4. This CDR3 comprises 15 residues. The CDR3 loop reads CASSRWTGYNSPLHF. The CDR3 coding sequence is TGTGCCAGCAGTCGCTGGACAGGGTATAATTCACCCCTCCACTTT.

This chain connects TRBV2 to TRBJ1-3, with D possibly being TRBD1 (5 bases). V was shortened by 4 bases and J by 8 bases, with 12 bases between the two germline ends. The V gene's germline CDR1 is SNHLY and CDR2 FYNNEI. The CDR3 consists of 13 residues. CDR3 in DNA: TGTGCCAGCAGTGGACAGTTACTGGACACCATATATTTT. Translating gives CASSGQLLDTIYF.

The chain combines TRBV6-1 with TRBJ2-7, with 8 bases aligning to TRBD1. The CDR3 extends over 14 amino acids. V dropped 7 bases and J dropped 1; count of bases not matched to a gene: 6. Germline V lookup: CDR1 MNHNS, CDR2 SASEGT. As DNA, the CDR3 is TGTGCCAGCACTTTGACAGGGGTTTCCTACGAGCAGTACTTC. It codes for CASTLTGVSYEQYF.

The DNA for the CDR3 is TGTGCCAGCAGCTCTAGTGTTGCGGGACAGCAACATTCACCCCTCCACTTT. Translated: CASSSSVAGQQHSPLHF. V usage is TRBV7-3 and J usage is TRBJ1-6; TRBD1 matches 7 bases. This CDR3 has 17 residues. Unmatched junction bases numbered 14, after V lost 4 bases and J lost 8 bases. Germline-derived CDR1 and CDR2 are SGHTA and FQGTGA.

This clone was detected only once. The chain uses TRBV4-3 and TRBJ2-7; 7 nucleotides agree with TRBD1. Germline V gene lookup returns CDR1 LGHNA and CDR2 YSLEER. V shed 1 base, J shed 3 bases, and the junction held 12 bases outside the gene matches. There are 17 residues in the CDR3. CDR3 coding DNA: TGCGCCAGCAGCCAAGGTGTTTTGTCAGGGGGTGACTACGAGCAGTACTTC. It specifies CASSQGVLSGGDYEQYF.

The CDR3 reads CASSLGASGRGTDTQYF. CDR3 DNA: TGTGCCAGCAGCTTAGGGGCTAGCGGGCGCGGCACAGATACGCAGTATTTT. This chain uses TRBV7-8 with TRBJ2-3; 8 bases match TRBD2. This CDR3 has 17 residues. Germline CDR1 SGHVS, CDR2 FQNEAQ. Unmatched junction bases numbered 7, after V lost 1 base and J lost 1 base.

The V and J genes are TRBV6-5 and TRBJ2-1; TRBD2 is a possible D gene (5 bases). The germline V and J ends were trimmed by 0 bases and 2 bases, with 8 bases remaining between them. The CDR3 is 15 residues long. The germline V gene has CDR1 MNHEY and CDR2 SVGAGI. Here the CDR3 reads CASSYSADPYNEQFF. CDR3 sequence (DNA): TGTGCCAGCAGTTACTCAGCGGACCCCTACAATGAGCAGTTCTTC.

The genes are TRBV30 and TRBJ2-1; D remains ambiguous. V lost 4 bases to trimming and J lost 0 bases, with 7 bases between them. Per the germline V gene, CDR1 is GTSNPN and CDR2 is SVGIG (reference sequence). The CDR3 length is 13 residues. DNA for the CDR3: TGTGCCTGGAAGCCTAGCTCCTACAATGAGCAGTTCTTC. Its protein product is CAWKPSSYNEQFF.

The chain couples TRBV7-3 to TRBJ2-5; 11 bases are a match to TRBD2. V lost 6 bases to trimming and J lost 5 bases; unmatched junction nucleotides: 5. The length of the CDR3 is 14 residues. Germline V gives CDR1 SGHTA, CDR2 FQGTGA. The CDR3, as DNA: TGTGCCAGCAGTATAGCGGGGGGGCTCGAGACCCAGTACTTC. Translating gives CASSIAGGLETQYF.